This TCR beta chain was sequenced during a study of cytomegalovirus exposure and HLA in healthy donors. At the level of the study: Most donors, about 77% of 398 genotyped, fell in the Caucasian-associated ancestry cluster.

This PCR relied on a set of 60 Vbeta primers and 13 Jbeta primers. TCRdb's copy holds only in-frame clones and misses some; the assay was immunoSEQ multiplex PCR. The profile shows some 180,000 clones, approximately 85% of them singletons. V was pared by 5 bases and J by 5 bases, with 8 bases of the junction left unmatched. The length of the CDR3 is 16 residues. CDR1 SGHTA and CDR2 FQGNSA come from the germline V gene. General observations from the study: Later on, an analysis tied over 15,000 TCR beta sequences to HLA alleles at 0.05 false discovery rate. Common viral pathogens were later found to be apparently linked to several of the most significant clusters.

Of note for this clone: Its specificity is unknown.

Sequenced material: PBMCs. The receptor comes from a woman aged 45-60 years in good health and CMV-seronegative. V usage is TRBV7-2 and J usage is TRBJ2-1, with 11 bases identical to TRBD2. The CDR3 sequence: CASSNEVAGGNNEQFF. CDR3 in DNA: TGTGCCAGCAGCAACGAAGTAGCGGGAGGGAACAATGAGCAGTTCTTC.